The 10 T cell receptor beta chains in this list originate from one sample, sequenced in a study of blood T cell repertoires in COVID-19. Profiled with immunoSEQ multiplex PCR; TCRdb holds only in-frame clones, not every one. The sample consists of around 80,000 clones, about 89% of them appearing once. The specimen was peripheral blood. The receptors were sampled from a man in his sixties with acute or convalescent COVID-19.

The V call is TRBV19, the J call TRBJ1-1; 12 nucleotides line up with TRBD1. The germline CDR1 and CDR2 sequences are LNHDA and SQIVND (reference sequence). The CDR3 runs to 15 residues. Unmatched junction bases numbered 1, after V lost 4 bases and J lost 1 base. CDR3 in amino acids: CASSRDRGPNTEAFF. In DNA, the CDR3 is TGTGCCAGTAGTAGGGACAGGGGGCCGAACACTGAAGCTTTCTTT. The complete variable domain, with remaining parts taken from reference TRBV19 and TRBJ1-1, reads DGGITQSPKYLFRKEGQNVTLSCEQNLNHDAMYWYRQDPGQGLRLIYYSQIVNDFQKGDIAEGYSVSREKKESFPLTVTSAQKNPTAFYLCASSRDRGPNTEAFFGQGTRLTVV.

The rearrangement joins TRBV29-1 to TRBJ2-7, with D possibly matching TRBD1 (7 bases). Trimming removed 6 bases at V and 2 bases at J, with 14 bases between. This CDR3 has 13 amino acids. Germline loops: CDR1 SQVTM, CDR2 ANQGSEA. CDR3 coding DNA: TGCAGCGTGGGGGGACAGCCAACCTACGAGCAGTACTTC. Its protein is CSVGGQPTYEQYF.

The table lists this clone with a count of one. The rearrangement uses TRBV7-9 and TRBJ2-5; 8 bases are a match to TRBD2. The CDR3 runs to 17 residues. The V gene end was trimmed by 4 bases and the J gene end by 4 bases; junction bases not matched to a gene: 14. Germline V gene sequence: CDR1 SEHNR, CDR2 FQNEAQ (reference sequence). The CDR3 sequence is CASSSLAGGLSGETQYF. The CDR3 nucleotides read TGTGCCAGCAGCTCCCTGGCGGGGGGTCTGTCGGGAGAGACCCAGTACTTC.

This sequence joins TRBV4-2 and TRBJ2-1; TRBD2 matches at 9 bases. The CDR3 sequence is 16 residues long. Germline-derived CDR1 and CDR2 are LGHNA and YNFKEQ. V lost 6 bases and J lost 8; bases outside the gene matches: 14. Here the CDR3 reads CASRTAGAGGHYEQFF. In DNA, the CDR3 is TGTGCCAGCAGAACCGCCGGGGCGGGAGGGCATTATGAGCAGTTCTTC.

The chain is built from TRBV24-1 and TRBJ1-1; 11 positions match TRBD1. V trimming: 3 bases; J trimming: 5 bases; junction bases outside the gene matches: 7. CDR1 is KGHDR, CDR2 SFDVKD, per germline. CDR3 size: 16 residues. CDR3 loop: CATSDAPGTGGTEAFF. CDR3 DNA sequence: TGTGCCACCAGTGATGCGCCCGGGACAGGGGGTACTGAAGCTTTCTTT.

The V call is TRBV7-9, the J call TRBJ2-5; D uncertain. The CDR3 is made up of 14 amino acids. V was shortened by 1 base and J by 3 bases, with 9 bases between the two germline ends. CDR1 and CDR2 from the germline V gene are SEHNR and FQNEAQ (reference sequence). CDR3 amino acids: CASSLVSEKETQYF. CDR3 bases: TGTGCCAGCAGCTTAGTGAGCGAGAAAGAGACCCAGTACTTC.

The rearrangement links TRBV5-1 to TRBJ2-1; TRBD1 is a possible D gene (6 bases). Germline V gives CDR1 SGHRS, CDR2 YFSETQ. The V gene lost 5 bases and the J gene lost 2 bases, with 11 bases spanning the gap. The CDR3 length is 14 residues. CDR3 in DNA: TGCGCCAGCAGGCCAGGGGATACCTACAATGAGCAGTTCTTC. Translating it yields CASRPGDTYNEQFF.

This rearrangement joins TRBV18 to TRBJ2-1; D is ambiguous. Trimming shortened V by 3 bases and J by 1 base, and 16 bases separated the two germline ends. The CDR3 consists of 17 residues. From germline, CDR1 is KGHSH and CDR2 LQKENI. The CDR3 bases are TGTGCCAGCTCACCGATGTACCAGCGTGAATCCTACAATGAGCAGTTCTTC. Residues: CASSPMYQRESYNEQFF.

The chain has TRBV3-1 (or the pseudogene TRBV3-2) and TRBJ1-3; D unresolved. The CDR3 length is 13 residues. Looked up from germline, CDR1 is LGHDT and CDR2 is YNNKEL (reference sequence). Trimming stripped 3 bases from V and 7 bases from J, with 10 bases between. As DNA, the CDR3 is TGTGCCAGCAGCCAGCTAGGGAGGAACACCATATATTTT. Translation: CASSQLGRNTIYF.

The chain recombines TRBV20-1 with TRBJ1-4; D not certain. The CDR3 has 11 residues. The V end was cut by 0 bases, the J end by 8 bases, with 4 bases between. The germline CDR1 and CDR2 sequences are DFQATT and SNEGSKA (reference sequence). CDR3 loop: CSARDREKLFF. CDR3 coding DNA: TGCAGTGCTAGAGATAGAGAAAAACTGTTTTTT.